A single sample is the source of the 4 T cell receptor beta chains below, sequenced in a study of CD8+ T cells in alopecia areata. RNA extraction was followed by reverse transcription into cDNA, which acted as the sequencing template. Generated by immunoSEQ multiplex PCR, the TCRdb table keeps only in-frame clones and is missing some. The profile shows roughly 65,000 clones, 45% to 55% of them singletons. This specimen consisted of CD8+ T cells sorted from blood, obtained at week 0. These receptor sequences come from a human donor with alopecia areata.

Note on this clone: Other DNA variants within this sample encode the same CDR3. This rearrangement joins TRBV7-9 to TRBJ2-7; D is uncertain. V was trimmed by 5 bases and J by 6 bases, leaving 11 bases between them. This CDR3 is 12 amino acids long. Germline V gene sequence: CDR1 SEHNR, CDR2 FQNEAQ (reference sequence). The CDR3 DNA sequence: TGTGCCAGCAGCCCCGGAGCAGTCGAGCAGTACTTC. It yields the protein CASSPGAVEQYF.

The chain combines TRBV9 with TRBJ1-1; 7 bases agree with TRBD1. The V and J ends lost 3 bases and 1 base, in that order; junction bases with no gene match: 6. CDR1 is SGDLS, CDR2 YYNGEE, per germline. The CDR3 extends over 15 amino acids. The CDR3 nucleotides read TGTGCCAGCAGCGCCCTACAGGGGAGGAACACTGAAGCTTTCTTT. It yields the protein CASSALQGRNTEAFF.

The chain is built from TRBV27 and TRBJ2-7; possibly TRBD1 for D (5 bases). V lost 6 bases, J lost 3 bases, and 12 bases lay in between. Per germline, CDR1 MNHEY and CDR2 SMNVEV (reference sequence). The CDR3 runs to 13 residues. CDR3 in amino acids: CASSLGVGYEQYF. DNA for the CDR3: TGTGCCAGCAGCCTAGGGGTGGGCTACGAGCAGTACTTC.

The V call is TRBV5-6, the J call TRBJ1-2, with D possibly matching TRBD1 (6 bases). The germline gives CDR1 SGHDT, CDR2 YYEEEE. The germline V and J ends were trimmed by 6 bases and 6 bases, with 12 bases remaining between them. The CDR3 spans 12 residues. The CDR3 is CASNLGGDGYTF. The CDR3, as DNA: TGTGCCAGCAACCTGGGGGGCGATGGCTACACCTTC.